This passage covers 29 T cell receptor beta chains from one sample sequenced in a study of long-term antiretroviral therapy in people with HIV. The assay used was immunoSEQ (version v3.0), run at survey level. Sequenced by immunoSEQ multiplex PCR; TCRdb stores in-frame clones only, minus some. The sample contains about 33,000 clones, approximately 96% of which appear only once. The source was unsorted PBMCs, collected roughly 6.9 years after starting antiretroviral therapy. These receptors came from a man between 25 and 39 years old with HIV.

This chain joins TRBV6-5 and TRBJ2-1; 8 nucleotides line up with TRBD2. The CDR3 is 16 amino acids. With V trimmed by 0 bases and J by 4 bases, 5 bases remained unmatched. Germline CDR1 reads MNHEY; CDR2 reads SVGAGI. CDR3 DNA: TGTGCCAGCAGTTACTCTCTAGCGGGCCCTTACAATGAGCAGTTCTTC. Translation: CASSYSLAGPYNEQFF.

The chain couples TRBV19 to TRBJ2-1, with D unresolved. This CDR3 is 15 amino acids long. V lost 4 bases and J 0 bases, leaving 10 bases between the germline ends. CDR1 LNHDA and CDR2 SQIVND come from the germline V gene (reference sequence). CDR3 region: CASSNDGSSYNEQFF. The DNA of the CDR3 is TGTGCCAGTAGTAATGACGGAAGCTCCTACAATGAGCAGTTCTTC.

The CDR3 here is CSAGTGHTF. DNA of the CDR3: TGCAGTGCTGGGACAGGCCACACCTTC. V usage is TRBV20-1 and J usage is TRBJ1-2; 8 bases align to TRBD1. The CDR3 covers 9 residues. Per the germline V gene, CDR1 is DFQATT and CDR2 is SNEGSKA (reference sequence). V trimming: 5 bases; J trimming: 12 bases; junction bases outside the gene matches: 2.

V is TRBV15 and J is TRBJ2-2; a weak D match, TRBD2 (5 bases). V gave up 3 bases and J gave up 2 bases, with 16 bases separating them. Germline CDR1 reads LNHNV; CDR2 reads YYDKDF (reference sequence). This CDR3 comprises 17 residues. The CDR3 DNA reads as TGTGCCACCAGCAGCCGTGACTGGACTGGTAACACCGGGGAGCTGTTTTTT. It codes for CATSSRDWTGNTGELFF.

The chain uses TRBV4-3 and TRBJ1-1, with TRBD1 matching over 8 bases. Per the germline V gene, CDR1 is LGHNA and CDR2 is YSLEER. J gave up 1 base and V 0 bases, and 7 bases lay outside the gene matches. This CDR3 region has 17 residues. DNA for the CDR3: TGCGCCAGCAGCCAAGATTGGACAGGGCCAGAGAACACTGAAGCTTTCTTT. This gives the protein CASSQDWTGPENTEAFF.

The chain recombines TRBV4-2 with TRBJ1-1; the D gene is possibly TRBD1 (5 bases). Germline loops: CDR1 LGHNA, CDR2 YNFKEQ. Deletions cut 0 bases from V and 1 base from J, with 15 bases between. The CDR3 length is 17 residues. CDR3 residues: CASSQEPGLGQNTEAFF. DNA of the CDR3: TGTGCCAGCAGCCAAGAACCGGGCTTGGGGCAGAACACTGAAGCTTTCTTT.

This sequence joins TRBV11-1 and TRBJ2-3; the D gene is possibly TRBD2 (6 bases). Germline lookup yields CDR1 SGHAT and CDR2 FQDESV (reference sequence). Trimming took 3 bases from V and 1 from J, leaving 11 bases between them. CDR3 length equals 15 residues. CDR3 sequence: CASSFREAGTDTQYF. In DNA form, the CDR3 reads TGTGCCAGCAGCTTCAGGGAGGCCGGCACAGATACGCAGTATTTT.

The genes are TRBV29-1 and TRBJ2-7; 10 bases agree with TRBD1. Germline V lookup: CDR1 SQVTM, CDR2 ANQGSEA. The CDR3 runs 14 residues. V dropped 7 bases and J dropped 4; count of bases not matched to a gene: 10. CDR3 coding DNA: TGCAGCGCAGGGACAGGGGATACCGGGTACGAGCAGTACTTC. Protein sequence: CSAGTGDTGYEQYF.

The genes are TRBV30 and TRBJ1-1; no clear D. Trimming took 2 bases from V and 3 from J, leaving 13 bases between them. The CDR3 extends over 14 amino acids. The germline gives CDR1 GTSNPN, CDR2 SVGIG (reference sequence). CDR3: CAWSLGGWDTEAFF. The CDR3, as DNA: TGTGCCTGGAGTCTTGGAGGCTGGGACACTGAAGCTTTCTTT.

J is TRBJ1-6 and V is TRBV2; a possible D gene is TRBD1 (6 bases). Per the germline V gene, CDR1 is SNHLY and CDR2 is FYNNEI. This CDR3 region has 14 residues. The germline V and J ends were trimmed by 6 bases and 6 bases, with 12 bases remaining between them. The CDR3 spells CASSRSGVNSPLHF. For the CDR3, the DNA is TGTGCCAGCAGCCGTTCAGGGGTTAATTCACCCCTCCACTTT. The full variable domain, its missing parts supplied by reference TRBV2 and TRBJ1-6, is EPEVTQTPSHQVTQMGQEVILRCVPISNHLYFYWYRQILGQKVEFLVSFYNNEISEKSEIFDDQFSVERPDGSNFTLKIRSTKLEDSAMYFCASSRSGVNSPLHFGNGTRLTVT.

The chain recombines TRBV6-5 with TRBJ1-2; weak D call: TRBD1 (6 bases). CDR3 length: 13 residues. Per the germline V gene, CDR1 is MNHEY and CDR2 is SVGAGI. V was shortened by 6 bases and J by 8 bases, with 16 bases between the two germline ends. This chain's CDR3 is CASRRTVRVGYTF. The CDR3 bases are TGTGCCAGCAGGCGGACAGTCCGGGTAGGCTACACCTTC.

The genes are TRBV6-5 and TRBJ2-7, with 8 nucleotides matching TRBD1. Germline V gene sequence: CDR1 MNHEY, CDR2 SVGAGI. CDR3 length: 16 amino acids. Trimming took 0 bases from V and 3 from J; bases not matched to a gene: 7. The CDR3 here is CASSYSLPGQVYEQYF. CDR3 DNA: TGTGCCAGCAGTTACTCCCTACCGGGACAGGTCTACGAGCAGTACTTC.

This clone has a single count. The chain couples TRBV11-2 to TRBJ1-2; no clear D. Trimming removed 0 bases from V and 8 bases from J, with 10 bases in between. This CDR3 spans 13 amino acids. CDR1 is SGHAT, CDR2 FQNNGV, per germline. The CDR3 bases are TGTGCCAGCAGCTTAGAAAGGGTGGTAGGCTACACCTTC. Protein product: CASSLERVVGYTF.

This chain uses TRBV7-8 with TRBJ2-1, with D possibly called TRBD1 or TRBD2 (6 bases each). Trimming pared 5 bases from V and 2 bases from J, leaving 13 bases between. Germline V gene sequence: CDR1 SGHVS, CDR2 FQNEAQ. The length of the CDR3 is 15 residues. CDR3 sequence (DNA): TGTGCCAGCAGCAGGGGGGACCCCACCTACAATGAGCAGTTCTTC. Protein: CASSRGDPTYNEQFF. Full variable domain (rest looked up from reference TRBV7-8 and TRBJ2-1): GAGVSQSPRYKVAKRGQDVALRCDPISGHVSLFWYQQALGQGPEFLTYFQNEAQLDKSGLPSDRFFAERPEGSVSTLKIQRTQQEDSAVYLCASSRGDPTYNEQFFGPGTRLTVL.

The chain links TRBV5-1 to TRBJ2-1, with TRBD2 identical over 8 bases. J was trimmed by 8 bases and V by 7 bases; bases with no gene match: 8. Germline CDR1 reads SGHRS; CDR2 reads YFSETQ. The CDR3 extends over 13 amino acids. Here the CDR3 DNA reads TGCGCCAGCGGGACGGGGGGGCCGGATGAGCAGTTCTTC. Translation gives CASGTGGPDEQFF. Using reference TRBV5-1 and TRBJ2-1 for the parts outside the CDR3, the full variable domain is KAGVTQTPRYLIKTRGQQVTLSCSPISGHRSVSWYQQTPGQGLQFLFEYFSETQRNKGNFPGRFSGRQFSNSRSEMNVSTLELGDSALYLCASGTGGPDEQFFGPGTRLTVL.

V and J are TRBV19 and TRBJ1-4; the match to TRBD1 covers 9 bases. The CDR3 loop spans 16 amino acids. Germline CDR1 reads LNHDA; CDR2 reads SQIVND (reference sequence). The trim removed 3 bases at V and 8 bases at J, leaving 10 bases unmatched. CDR3 sequence reads: CASSIRDRAGKEKLFF. The CDR3 DNA sequence: TGTGCCAGTAGTATCCGGGACAGGGCGGGAAAAGAAAAACTGTTTTTT.

The genes are TRBV29-1 and TRBJ2-7, with 9 positions matching TRBD2. CDR1 SQVTM and CDR2 ANQGSEA come from the germline V gene. CDR3 length: 15 residues. V lost 1 base and J lost 4; bases outside the gene matches: 8. Here the CDR3 reads CSVEGRASGEYEQYF. CDR3 DNA sequence: TGCAGCGTTGAAGGGAGGGCTAGCGGGGAGTACGAGCAGTACTTC.

This chain links TRBV6-1 with TRBJ1-5; unclear D gene. Trimming left V 3 bases short and J 3 bases short, with 6 bases between. Germline CDR1 reads MNHNS; CDR2 reads SASEGT. CDR3 length equals 13 residues. The CDR3 region is CASSERPNQPQHF. CDR3 nucleotide sequence: TGTGCCAGCAGTGAGAGGCCCAATCAGCCCCAGCATTTT.

J is TRBJ2-2 and V is TRBV4-1, with 8 positions matching TRBD1. The CDR3 loop spans 19 amino acids. Germline CDR1 MGHRA, CDR2 YSYEKL. Trimming at V came to 4 bases and at J to 4 bases, leaving 17 bases not matched to a gene. The chain's CDR3 is CASSLTPGQGLSFTGELFF. Here the CDR3 DNA reads TGCGCCAGCAGCCTCACTCCCGGACAGGGTCTCTCGTTCACCGGGGAGCTGTTTTTT.

The chain carries TRBV4-1 and TRBJ2-5, with no clear D. The closer fit of TRBJ2-7 to the DNA end suggests the J call may be wrong. The CDR3 is made up of 13 amino acids. Germline lookup yields CDR1 MGHRA and CDR2 YSYEKL. CDR3 coding DNA: TGCGCCAGCAGCCAAGGGCTACCCTACGAGCAGTACTTC. This encodes CASSQGLPYEQYF.

J is TRBJ1-2 and V is TRBV7-9, with D uncertain. The CDR3 loop spans 13 amino acids. Germline V gives CDR1 SEHNR, CDR2 FQNEAQ (reference sequence). Trimming removed 3 bases from V and 1 base from J, with 6 bases in between. The CDR3 spells CASSFASNYGYTF. CDR3 DNA: TGTGCCAGCAGCTTTGCAAGTAACTATGGCTACACCTTC. The complete variable domain, with remaining parts taken from reference TRBV7-9 and TRBJ1-2, reads DTGVSQNPRHKITKRGQNVTFRCDPISEHNRLYWYRQTLGQGPEFLTYFQNEAQLEKSRLLSDRFSAERPKGSFSTLEIQRTEQGDSAMYLCASSFASNYGYTFGSGTRLTVV.

The chain recombines TRBV4-1 with TRBJ1-2, with 9 bases identical to TRBD1. The CDR3 spans 14 residues. The J segment lost 8 bases and the V segment lost 4 bases, leaving 8 bases of the junction unmatched. Germline V gene data show CDR1 as MGHRA and CDR2 as YSYEKL. The DNA for the CDR3 is TGCGCCAGCAGCCGAGAGGGACAGGGTTTCGGCTACACCTTC. As protein: CASSREGQGFGYTF.

The CDR3, as DNA: TGCGCCAGCAGCCAAGATGGAGTGACTGGTCGAGGCTACACCTTC. Its translation is CASSQDGVTGRGYTF. This rearrangement joins TRBV4-3 to TRBJ1-2; unclear D gene. V was cut by 0 bases and J by 8 bases, with 16 bases left in between. There are 15 residues in the CDR3. Germline CDR1 is LGHNA and CDR2 is YSLEER.

The J gene is TRBJ2-3, the V gene TRBV30; the match to TRBD2 covers 8 bases. Unmatched junction bases numbered 8, after V lost 3 bases and J lost 9 bases. The length of the CDR3 is 13 residues. Per the germline V gene, CDR1 is GTSNPN and CDR2 is SVGIG (reference sequence). Here the CDR3 DNA reads TGTGCCTGGAGCGGGGGGGGGTCGTACACGCAGTATTTT. It encodes CAWSGGGSYTQYF.

The chain recombines TRBV9 with TRBJ2-2; D is unclear. Germline-derived CDR1 and CDR2 are SGDLS and YYNGEE. V was cut by 0 bases and J by 7 bases, with 10 bases left in between. The CDR3 length is 14 residues. The CDR3 loop reads CASSVESWGGELFF. In nucleotides, the CDR3 is TGTGCCAGCAGCGTAGAGTCGTGGGGCGGGGAGCTGTTTTTT.

A single count supports this clone. The chain carries TRBV7-2 and TRBJ2-2; TRBD2 is a possible D gene (5 bases). The length of the CDR3 is 14 residues. V lost 5 bases to trimming and J lost 2 bases, with 9 bases between them. CDR1 SGHTA and CDR2 FQGNSA come from the germline V gene. The CDR3 DNA sequence: TGTGCCAGCAGCCCCCGGGGAAACACCGGGGAGCTGTTTTTT. Translation: CASSPRGNTGELFF.

The rearrangement joins TRBV19 to TRBJ1-1; no definite D call. The ends were cut back, 1 base at V and 4 bases at J, with 10 bases in the middle. The germline V gene encodes CDR1 LNHDA and CDR2 SQIVND (reference sequence). The CDR3 runs 14 residues. CDR3 in amino acids: CASSIAFRGTEAFF. CDR3 in DNA: TGTGCCAGTAGTATAGCGTTCCGAGGCACTGAAGCTTTCTTT.

This clone was found once. The chain is built from TRBV4-2 and TRBJ2-2, with D hard to call. This CDR3 contains 15 residues. V lost 1 base and J lost 5, with 11 bases in between. The V gene's germline CDR1 is LGHNA and CDR2 YNFKEQ. DNA of the CDR3: TGTGCCAGCAGCCAAGGACGTCCGTGGACCGGGGAGCTGTTTTTT. Its protein is CASSQGRPWTGELFF.

J is TRBJ2-1 and V is TRBV4-2; possibly TRBD2 for D (6 bases). Germline V gene lookup returns CDR1 LGHNA and CDR2 YNFKEQ. The CDR3 extends over 16 amino acids. Trimming removed 0 bases from V and 7 bases from J, with 16 bases in between. This CDR3 is CASSQDERSGGNEQFF. CDR3 nucleotides: TGTGCCAGCAGCCAAGATGAACGTAGCGGAGGGAATGAGCAGTTCTTC.